This is a list of T cell receptor beta chains from one sample in a study of blood T cells in healthy people across ages. From the 5' RACE reads, TCRdb called clonotypes with MiXCR, one entry per CDR3 protein. The table includes about 1.5 million distinct CDR3 sequences, around 39% detected once. Sequenced sample: blood. The receptors come from a woman aged 18-29 years in good health. CDR3s include the opening cysteine and the closing phenylalanine or tryptophan. A D gene is named only where the DNA matches it firmly. A clone size is listed for some rows: how often the clone was seen (once, few, many), or a class if it is expanded.

TGTGCCATCAGTGAGTCTGGCTTGCAAGAGACCCAGTACTTC,CAISESGLQETQYF,few,TRBV10-3,TRBJ2-5,NA
TGCAGTCCGGGGAACACCGGGGAGCTGTTTTTT,CSPGNTGELFF,few,TRBV20-1,TRBJ2-2,NA
TGTGCCAGCAGTCGTAACATCCGGGACAGGGGCTCTAGTGGCTACACCTTC,CASSRNIRDRGSSGYTF,NA,TRBV28,TRBJ1-2,TRBD1
TGCGCCAGCAGCCAAGAGTGGAGTCGGATCTCGACTCCCGCCACCTTC,CASSQEWSRISTPATF,NA,TRBV4-1,TRBJ1-2,NA
TGCGCCAGCAGCCAGGAACCTAAGGACATTCAGTACTTC,CASSQEPKDIQYF,few,TRBV5-1,TRBJ2-4,NA
TGTGCCAGCAGCCCCACCCCAGTCGACGAGCAGTACTTC,CASSPTPVDEQYF,few,TRBV7-2,TRBJ2-7,NA
TGCAGCGGTGGACAGGCGAACTATGGCTACACCTTC,CSGGQANYGYTF,few,TRBV29-1,TRBJ1-2,TRBD1
TGTGCCAGCAGTTTGGCTAGCGGGAACTCCTACGAGCAGTACTTC,CASSLASGNSYEQYF,NA,TRBV28,TRBJ2-7,TRBD2
TGTGCCTGGAGTCCCCAGGCGGCGCAGTATTTT,CAWSPQAAQYF,NA,TRBV30,TRBJ2-3,NA
TGTGCCAGCAGCTTAGGACAATGGGACAGGCTGAACACTGAAGCTTTCTTT,CASSLGQWDRLNTEAFF,NA,TRBV7-9,TRBJ1-1,TRBD1
TGTGCCAGCAGCGCCGGGACTAGCGGGGACACAGATACGCAGTATTTT,CASSAGTSGDTDTQYF,NA,TRBV7-2,TRBJ2-3,TRBD2
TGTGCCAGCAGTTTATCCCCAGGGACTGGTGAAAAACTGTTTTTT,CASSLSPGTGEKLFF,few,TRBV27,TRBJ1-4,NA
TGCGCCAGCATAGGTGATCGCGGGAGGTTGAACAATGAGCAGTTCTTC,CASIGDRGRLNNEQFF,few,TRBV5-1,TRBJ2-1,TRBD2
TGCAGTGCTAGAGAGCCAGGGACAGTTAATGAAAAACTGTTTTTT,CSAREPGTVNEKLFF,NA,TRBV20-1,TRBJ1-4,TRBD1
TGTGCCAGCAGCTTAGGAGGACACCTCTACGAGCAGTACTTC,CASSLGGHLYEQYF,few,TRBV3-1,TRBJ2-7,NA
TGCAGTGCTAGAGATAGGGCAGGGAGTTATAGCAATCAGCCCCAGCATTTT,CSARDRAGSYSNQPQHF,few,TRBV20-1,TRBJ1-5,NA
TGTGCCATCAGTGAGTCCGTGACAGGGCCCTATGGCTACACCTTC,CAISESVTGPYGYTF,few,TRBV10-3,TRBJ1-2,TRBD1
TGCAGTGCCCCCTTCCGAGGACAGGGCGGCAATCAGCCCCAGCATTTT,CSAPFRGQGGNQPQHF,NA,TRBV20-1,TRBJ1-5,TRBD1
TGCAGTGCTACGGGTCTCGCGAATGAGCAGTTCTTC,CSATGLANEQFF,NA,TRBV20-1,TRBJ2-1,NA
TGTGCCAGCAGCCAAGTTTCGGGATGGGGGACAAACCACAATGAGCAGTTCTTC,CASSQVSGWGTNHNEQFF,NA,TRBV4-2,TRBJ2-1,NA
TGCGCCAGCAGCTCGACAGATCTCGCCTCGACGAGAGGTTTGATCGATGAGCAGTTCTTC,CASSSTDLASTRGLIDEQFF,many,TRBV5-1,TRBJ2-1,NA
TGTGCCAGCAGGCACGCAAGCGGGAGAGCCTACAATGAGCAGTTCTTC,CASRHASGRAYNEQFF,few,TRBV6-6,TRBJ2-1,TRBD2
TGCGCCAGCAGCTCTGACAGTCCAGCCAAAAACATTCAGTACTTC,CASSSDSPAKNIQYF,NA,TRBV5-1,TRBJ2-4,NA